The source of this T cell receptor (beta chain) is a study of blood T cell repertoires in COVID-19. Study background: From the United States, Italy and Spain came samples of acute and convalescent COVID-19. Sources were T cells, B-cell-depleted T cells, or PBMCs; the material itself was cDNA or gDNA.

The CDR3 spans 15 residues. Trimming removed 4 bases at V and 4 bases at J, with 16 bases between. CDR1 and CDR2 from the germline V gene are SQVTM and ANQGSEA. This clone is labeled medium-sized. Per the original methods: Estimated nucleated cell counts came from reference gene primer amplification. Data came from immunoSEQ multiplex PCR; TCRdb stores just in-frame clones and leaves some out. V, J and clone size are those of that table, while D and trimming were read from the DNA. The data show about 36,000 clones, roughly 90% seen once. The TCR comes from a man aged 55 to 69 with acute or convalescent COVID-19. Input material: peripheral blood. V is TRBV29-1 and J is TRBJ2-2, with a weak D call TRBD2 (7 bases). In DNA, the CDR3 is TGCAGCGTTGTAGGCGGGGGCGCAGGCACCGGGGAGCTGTTTTTT. This gives the protein CSVVGGGAGTGELFF.